The 3 T cell receptor beta chains reported below all come from one sample, sequenced in a study of T cells in Graves' hyperthyroidism and ophthalmopathy. There were TCR beta CDR3 regions amplified from RNA transcripts. The TCR CDR3 first-round RT-PCR relied on the HTBI primer set. TCRdb reprocessed the multiplex PCR reads via MiXCR and lists one record per CDR3 protein. The table has 370,000 or so distinct CDR3 sequences, about 13% seen once; the top ten hold around 20%. Sequencing was done on a sample of blood. These TCRs come from a man aged 25 to 45 with Graves' hyperthyroidism that later progressed to Graves' ophthalmopathy.

This clonotype was recorded at least ten times. The gene calls are TRBV7-9 and TRBJ1-2; no clear D. Germline V gives CDR1 SEHNR, CDR2 FQNEAQ (reference sequence). The CDR3 loop spans 10 amino acids. V shed 7 bases and J shed 7 bases, with 7 bases lying between them. Here the CDR3 DNA reads TGTGCCAGCATCCCCGGTGGCTACACCTTC. Its translation: CASIPGGYTF.

This clonotype has a count of ten or more. The J gene is TRBJ1-1, the V gene TRBV27; D might be TRBD1 (6 bases). The CDR3 is made up of 15 amino acids. V was cut by 1 base and J by 1 base, with 10 bases left in between. Germline V gene lookup returns CDR1 MNHEY and CDR2 SMNVEV (reference sequence). The chain's CDR3 is CASSLLDSQNTEAFF. Here the CDR3 DNA reads TGTGCCAGCAGTTTATTGGACAGCCAGAACACTGAAGCTTTCTTT.

Comments on this clonotype: This sequence may be a read error, since a much larger clone differs from it by one base. The chain combines TRBV7-9 with TRBJ2-7; weak D call: TRBD1 (6 bases). The CDR3 has 16 residues. CDR1 is SEHNR and CDR2 is FQNEAQ in the germline V gene (reference sequence). CDR3 protein: CASSLGMDSVSYGQYF. For the CDR3, the DNA is TGTGCCAGCAGCTTAGGGATGGACAGTGTCTCCTACGGGCAGTACTTC.